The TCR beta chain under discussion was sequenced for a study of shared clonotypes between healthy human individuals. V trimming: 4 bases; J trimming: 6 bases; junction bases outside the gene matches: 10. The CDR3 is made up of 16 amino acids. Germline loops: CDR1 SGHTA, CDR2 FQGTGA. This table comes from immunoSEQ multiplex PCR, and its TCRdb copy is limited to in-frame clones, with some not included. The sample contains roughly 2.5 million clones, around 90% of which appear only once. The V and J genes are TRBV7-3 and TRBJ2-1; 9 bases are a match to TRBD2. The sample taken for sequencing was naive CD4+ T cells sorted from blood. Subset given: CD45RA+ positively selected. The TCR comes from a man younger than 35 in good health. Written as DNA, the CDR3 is TGTGCCAGCAGCTCTCGTGAAGCGGGGGGAGGCAATGAGCAGTTCTTC. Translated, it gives CASSSREAGGGNEQFF.